These 3 T cell receptor beta chains were all obtained from the same sample, sequenced in a study of shared clonotypes between healthy human individuals. Positive CCR7 selection of CD45RO-negative cells yielded the naive CD8 cells, and terminally differentiated effector memory CD45RA+ cells were excluded. The table came from immunoSEQ multiplex PCR; TCRdb's copy has only in-frame clones and leaves some out. The sample holds 600,000 or so clones; roughly 96% are singletons and the top ten take over 0.1%. Sequenced: naive CD8+ T cells sorted from blood. Receptor source: a woman between 25 and 40 years old in good health.

The gene calls are TRBV28 and TRBJ1-1; D not certain. Germline V CDR1 and CDR2: MDHEN, SYDVKM. The CDR3 is made up of 14 amino acids. The V gene lost 3 bases and the J gene lost 1 base, with 9 bases spanning the gap. CDR3 residues: CASSFKVSNTEAFF. Written as DNA, the CDR3 is TGTGCCAGCAGTTTTAAGGTTTCGAACACTGAAGCTTTCTTT.

The gene calls are TRBV28 and TRBJ1-1; 8 nucleotides agree with TRBD1. V was clipped by 10 bases and J by 4 bases; unmatched bases: 5. The CDR3 length is 12 residues. CDR1 is MDHEN, CDR2 SYDVKM, per germline. The CDR3 region is CATARGPTEAFF. As DNA, the CDR3 is TGTGCCACCGCCAGGGGGCCCACTGAAGCTTTCTTT.

The chain recombines TRBV29-1 with TRBJ1-1; 8 nucleotides align to TRBD1. The J segment lost 5 bases and the V segment lost 3 bases, leaving 5 bases of the junction unmatched. CDR1 SQVTM and CDR2 ANQGSEA come from the germline V gene. The CDR3 length is 13 residues. CDR3 in amino acids: CSVDTGGSTEAFF. CDR3 sequence (DNA): TGCAGCGTTGATACAGGGGGTAGTACTGAAGCTTTCTTT.